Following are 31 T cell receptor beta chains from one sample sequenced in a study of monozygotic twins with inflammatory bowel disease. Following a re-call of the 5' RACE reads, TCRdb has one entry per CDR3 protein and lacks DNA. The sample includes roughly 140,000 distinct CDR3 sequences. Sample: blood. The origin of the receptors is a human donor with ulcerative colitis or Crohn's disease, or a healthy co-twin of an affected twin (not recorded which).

CDR3 region: CASSLGGHQTNEQFF. This chain joins TRBV7-6 and TRBJ2-1; TCRdb returns TRBD1, unconfirmable since there is no DNA. This CDR3 is 15 amino acids long. Germline CDR1 is SGHVS and CDR2 is FNYEAQ.

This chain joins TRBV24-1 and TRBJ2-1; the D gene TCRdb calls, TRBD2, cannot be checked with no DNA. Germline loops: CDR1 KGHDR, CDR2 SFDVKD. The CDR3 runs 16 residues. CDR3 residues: CATSDPTSGGNNEQFF.

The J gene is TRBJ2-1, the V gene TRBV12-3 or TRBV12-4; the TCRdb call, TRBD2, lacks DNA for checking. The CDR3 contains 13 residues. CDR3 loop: CASSLTRNNEQFF.

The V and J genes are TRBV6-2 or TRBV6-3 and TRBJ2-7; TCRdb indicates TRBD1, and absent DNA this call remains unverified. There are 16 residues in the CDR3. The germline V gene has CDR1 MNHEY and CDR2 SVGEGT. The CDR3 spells CASSYGIQQDIYEQYF.

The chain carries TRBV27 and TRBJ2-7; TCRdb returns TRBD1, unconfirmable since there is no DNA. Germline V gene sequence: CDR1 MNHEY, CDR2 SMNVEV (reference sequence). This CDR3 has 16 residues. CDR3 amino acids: CASSIIRDSQPYEQYF.

The CDR3 spells CASSLGSGIGYTF. J is TRBJ1-2 and V is TRBV5-1. Per germline, CDR1 SGHRS and CDR2 YFSETQ. The CDR3 is made up of 13 amino acids. Full variable domain (rest looked up from reference TRBV5-1 and TRBJ1-2): KAGVTQTPRYLIKTRGQQVTLSCSPISGHRSVSWYQQTPGQGLQFLFEYFSETQRNKGNFPGRFSGRQFSNSRSEMNVSTLELGDSALYLCASSLGSGIGYTFGSGTRLTVV.

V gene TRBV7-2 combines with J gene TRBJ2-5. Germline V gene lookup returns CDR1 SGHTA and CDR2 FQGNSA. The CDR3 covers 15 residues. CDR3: CASSPQTALLETQYF. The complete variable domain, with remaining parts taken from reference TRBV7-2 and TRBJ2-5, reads GAGVSQSPSNKVTEKGKDVELRCDPISGHTALYWYRQSLGQGLEFLIYFQGNSAPDKSGLPSDRFSAERTGGSVSTLTIQRTQQEDSAVYLCASSPQTALLETQYFGPGTRLLVL.

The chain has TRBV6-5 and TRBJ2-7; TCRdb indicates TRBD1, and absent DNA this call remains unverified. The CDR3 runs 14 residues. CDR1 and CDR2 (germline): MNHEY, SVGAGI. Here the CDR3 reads CASSRQGDSYEQYF.

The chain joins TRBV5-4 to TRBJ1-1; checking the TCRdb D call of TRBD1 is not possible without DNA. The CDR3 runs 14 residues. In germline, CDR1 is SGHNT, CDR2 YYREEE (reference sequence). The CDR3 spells CASSLGTGDTEAFF.

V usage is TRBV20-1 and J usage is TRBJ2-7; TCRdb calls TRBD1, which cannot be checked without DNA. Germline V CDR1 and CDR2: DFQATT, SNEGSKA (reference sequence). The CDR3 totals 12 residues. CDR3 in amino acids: CSAEGTGYEQYF.

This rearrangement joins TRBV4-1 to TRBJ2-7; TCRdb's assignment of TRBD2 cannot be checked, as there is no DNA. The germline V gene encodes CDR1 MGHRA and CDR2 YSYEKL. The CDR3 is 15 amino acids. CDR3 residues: CASSQGSGPTYEQYF.

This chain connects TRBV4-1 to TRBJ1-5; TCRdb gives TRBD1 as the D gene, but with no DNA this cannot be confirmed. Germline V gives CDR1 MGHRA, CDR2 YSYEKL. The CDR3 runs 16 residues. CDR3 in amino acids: CASSPGTAISNQPQHF.

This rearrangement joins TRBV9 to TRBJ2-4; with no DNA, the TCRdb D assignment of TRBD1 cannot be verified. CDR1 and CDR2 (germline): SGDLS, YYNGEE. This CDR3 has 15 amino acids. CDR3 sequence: CASSAGTGGTNIQYF.

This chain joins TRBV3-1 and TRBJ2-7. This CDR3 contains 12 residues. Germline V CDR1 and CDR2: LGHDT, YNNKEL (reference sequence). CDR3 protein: CASSQDYHEQYF.

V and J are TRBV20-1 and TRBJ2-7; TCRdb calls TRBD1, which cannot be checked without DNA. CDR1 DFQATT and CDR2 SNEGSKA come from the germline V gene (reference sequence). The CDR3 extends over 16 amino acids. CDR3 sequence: CSARDNPSDSPYEQYF.

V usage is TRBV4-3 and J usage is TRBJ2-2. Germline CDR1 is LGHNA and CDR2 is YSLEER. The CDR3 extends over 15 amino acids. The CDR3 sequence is CASSQVGRNTGELFF.

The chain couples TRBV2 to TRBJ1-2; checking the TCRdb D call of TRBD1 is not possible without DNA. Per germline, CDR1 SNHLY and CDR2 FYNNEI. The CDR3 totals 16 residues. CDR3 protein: CASRAGQGAFDYGYTF.

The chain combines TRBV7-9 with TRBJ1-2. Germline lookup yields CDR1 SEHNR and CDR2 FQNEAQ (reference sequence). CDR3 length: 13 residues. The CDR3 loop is CASSLSRNYGYTF. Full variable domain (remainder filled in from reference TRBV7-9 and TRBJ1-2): DTGVSQNPRHKITKRGQNVTFRCDPISEHNRLYWYRQTLGQGPEFLTYFQNEAQLEKSRLLSDRFSAERPKGSFSTLEIQRTEQGDSAMYLCASSLSRNYGYTFGSGTRLTVV.

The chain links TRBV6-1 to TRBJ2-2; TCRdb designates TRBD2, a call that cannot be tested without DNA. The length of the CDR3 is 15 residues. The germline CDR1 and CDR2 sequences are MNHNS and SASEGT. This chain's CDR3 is CASKGLAGGPGELFF.

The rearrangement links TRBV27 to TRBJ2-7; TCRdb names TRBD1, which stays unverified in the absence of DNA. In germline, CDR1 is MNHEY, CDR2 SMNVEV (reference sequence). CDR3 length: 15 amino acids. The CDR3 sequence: CASSSPTGVPYEQYF.

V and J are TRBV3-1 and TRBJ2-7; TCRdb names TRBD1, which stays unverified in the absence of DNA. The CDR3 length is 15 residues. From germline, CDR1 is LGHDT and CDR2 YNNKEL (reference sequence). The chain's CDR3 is CASSHRRPGYYEQYF.

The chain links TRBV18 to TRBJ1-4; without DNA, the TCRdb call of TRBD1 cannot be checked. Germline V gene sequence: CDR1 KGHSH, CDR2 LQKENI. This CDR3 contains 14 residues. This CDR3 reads CASSPLDRAGKLFF.

CDR3: CASSPAGGLADTQYF. The rearrangement uses TRBV12-3 or TRBV12-4 and TRBJ2-3; there is no DNA to check the TCRdb D call of TRBD2. The CDR3 sequence is 15 residues long.

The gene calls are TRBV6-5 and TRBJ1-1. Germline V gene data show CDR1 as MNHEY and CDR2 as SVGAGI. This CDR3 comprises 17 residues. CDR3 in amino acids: CASSYSSGLGMNTEAFF.

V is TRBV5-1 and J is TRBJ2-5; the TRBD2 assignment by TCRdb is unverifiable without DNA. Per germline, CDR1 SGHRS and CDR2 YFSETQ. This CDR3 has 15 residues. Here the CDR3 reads CASSSAGTSGETQYF.

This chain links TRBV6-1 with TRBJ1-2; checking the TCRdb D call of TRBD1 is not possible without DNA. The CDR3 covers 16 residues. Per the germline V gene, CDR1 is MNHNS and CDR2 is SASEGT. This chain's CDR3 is CASSPPGDRSFYGYTF.

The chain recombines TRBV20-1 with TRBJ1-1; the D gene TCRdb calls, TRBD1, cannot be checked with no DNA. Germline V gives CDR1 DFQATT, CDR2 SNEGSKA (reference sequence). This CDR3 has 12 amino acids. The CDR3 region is CGGGPGTTEAFF.

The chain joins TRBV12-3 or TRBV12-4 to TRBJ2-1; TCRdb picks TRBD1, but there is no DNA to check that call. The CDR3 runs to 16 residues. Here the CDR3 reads CASSLGGGFSYNEQFF.

CDR3 amino acids: CSALGRTSGGSTSTDTQYF. The chain links TRBV20-1 to TRBJ2-3; as DNA is missing, the TRBD2 call by TCRdb cannot be tested. Germline V gene data show CDR1 as DFQATT and CDR2 as SNEGSKA (reference sequence). The CDR3 contains 19 residues.

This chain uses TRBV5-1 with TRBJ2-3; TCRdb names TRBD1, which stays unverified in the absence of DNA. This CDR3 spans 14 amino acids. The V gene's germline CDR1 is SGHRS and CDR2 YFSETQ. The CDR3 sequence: CASSRDRVADTQYF.

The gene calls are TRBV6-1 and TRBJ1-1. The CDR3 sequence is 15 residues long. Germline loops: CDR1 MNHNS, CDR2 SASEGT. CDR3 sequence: CASSEPSRRNTEAFF.